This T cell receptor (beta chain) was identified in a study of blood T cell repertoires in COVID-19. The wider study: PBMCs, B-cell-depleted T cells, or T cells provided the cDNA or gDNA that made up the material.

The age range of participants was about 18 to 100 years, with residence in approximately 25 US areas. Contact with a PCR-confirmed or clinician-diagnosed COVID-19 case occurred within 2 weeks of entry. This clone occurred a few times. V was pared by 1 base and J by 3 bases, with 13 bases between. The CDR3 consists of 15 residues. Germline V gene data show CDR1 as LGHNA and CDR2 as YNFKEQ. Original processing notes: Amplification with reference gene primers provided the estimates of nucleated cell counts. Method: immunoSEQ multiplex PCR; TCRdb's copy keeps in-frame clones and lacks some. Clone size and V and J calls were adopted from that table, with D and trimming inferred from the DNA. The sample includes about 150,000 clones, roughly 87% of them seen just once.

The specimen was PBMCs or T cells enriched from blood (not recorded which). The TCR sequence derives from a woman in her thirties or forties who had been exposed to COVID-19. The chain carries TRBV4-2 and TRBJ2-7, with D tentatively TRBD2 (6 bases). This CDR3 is CASSQGLDGGYEQYF. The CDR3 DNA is TGTGCCAGCAGCCAAGGACTAGACGGGGGCTACGAGCAGTACTTC.